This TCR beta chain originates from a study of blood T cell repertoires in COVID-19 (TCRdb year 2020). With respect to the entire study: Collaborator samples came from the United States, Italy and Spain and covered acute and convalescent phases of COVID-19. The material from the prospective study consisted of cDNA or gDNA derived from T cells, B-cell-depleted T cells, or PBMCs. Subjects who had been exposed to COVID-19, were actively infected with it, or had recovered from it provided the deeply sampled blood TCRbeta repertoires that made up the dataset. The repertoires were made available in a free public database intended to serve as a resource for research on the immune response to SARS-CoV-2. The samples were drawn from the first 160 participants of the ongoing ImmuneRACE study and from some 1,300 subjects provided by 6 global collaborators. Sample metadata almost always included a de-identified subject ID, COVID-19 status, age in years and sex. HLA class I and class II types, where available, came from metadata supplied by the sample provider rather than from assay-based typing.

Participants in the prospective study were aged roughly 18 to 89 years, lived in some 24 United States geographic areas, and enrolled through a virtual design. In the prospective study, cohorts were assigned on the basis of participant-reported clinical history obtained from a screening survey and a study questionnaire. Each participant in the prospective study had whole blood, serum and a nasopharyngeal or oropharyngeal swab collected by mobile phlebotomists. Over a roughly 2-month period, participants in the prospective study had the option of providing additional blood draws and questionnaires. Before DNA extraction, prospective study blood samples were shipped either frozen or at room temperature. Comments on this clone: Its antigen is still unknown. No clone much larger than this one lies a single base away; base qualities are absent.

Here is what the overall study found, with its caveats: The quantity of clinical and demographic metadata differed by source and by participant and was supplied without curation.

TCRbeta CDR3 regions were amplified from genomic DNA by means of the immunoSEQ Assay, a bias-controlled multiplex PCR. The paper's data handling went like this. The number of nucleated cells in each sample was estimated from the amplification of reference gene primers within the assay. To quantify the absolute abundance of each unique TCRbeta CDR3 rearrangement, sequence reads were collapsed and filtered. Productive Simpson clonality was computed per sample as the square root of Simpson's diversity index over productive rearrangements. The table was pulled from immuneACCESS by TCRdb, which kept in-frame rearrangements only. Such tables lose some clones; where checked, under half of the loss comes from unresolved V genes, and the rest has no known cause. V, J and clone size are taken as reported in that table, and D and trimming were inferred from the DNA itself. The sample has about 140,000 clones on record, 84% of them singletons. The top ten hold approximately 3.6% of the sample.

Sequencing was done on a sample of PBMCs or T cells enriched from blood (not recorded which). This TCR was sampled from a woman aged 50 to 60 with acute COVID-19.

The bases are TGTGCCAGCAGTGAAAGGGGGACTAGCGGGCGCACAGATACGCAGTATTTT. This codes for CASSERGTSGRTDTQYF. The chain uses TRBV6-1 and TRBJ2-3; TRBD2 matches 12 bases in the middle. Unmatched junction bases come to 4, with V trimmed by 2 bases and J by 1 base. CDR1 MNHNS and CDR2 SASEGT were looked up in the germline V gene. Reading from cysteine to phenylalanine, the CDR3 counts 17 amino acids. The kept DNA is CDR3 alone, 51 bases in frame from the first base.